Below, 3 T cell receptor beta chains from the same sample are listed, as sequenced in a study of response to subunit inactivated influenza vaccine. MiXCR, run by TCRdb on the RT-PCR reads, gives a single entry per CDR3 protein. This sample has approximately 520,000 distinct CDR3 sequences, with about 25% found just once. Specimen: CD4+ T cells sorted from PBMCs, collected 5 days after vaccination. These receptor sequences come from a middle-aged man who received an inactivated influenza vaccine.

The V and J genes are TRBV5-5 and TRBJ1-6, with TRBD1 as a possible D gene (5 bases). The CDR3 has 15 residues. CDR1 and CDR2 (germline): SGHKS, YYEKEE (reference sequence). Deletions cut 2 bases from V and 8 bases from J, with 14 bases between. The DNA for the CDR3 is TGTGCCAGCAGCTTAATGGGGACTAAGGATTCACCCCTCCACTTT. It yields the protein CASSLMGTKDSPLHF.

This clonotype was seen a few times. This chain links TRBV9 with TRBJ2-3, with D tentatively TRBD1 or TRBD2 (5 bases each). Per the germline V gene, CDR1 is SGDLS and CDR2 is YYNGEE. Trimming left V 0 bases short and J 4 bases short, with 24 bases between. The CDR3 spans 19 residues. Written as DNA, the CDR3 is TGTGCCAGCAGCGTAGAGACCGGGACGGAAGGATGGTTTGCAGATACGCAGTATTTT. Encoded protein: CASSVETGTEGWFADTQYF. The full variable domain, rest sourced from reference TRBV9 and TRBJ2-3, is DSGVTQTPKHLITATGQRVTLRCSPRSGDLSVYWYQQSLDQGLQFLIQYYNGEERAKGNILERFSAQQFPDLHSELNLSSLELGDSALYFCASSVETGTEGWFADTQYFGPGTRLTVL.

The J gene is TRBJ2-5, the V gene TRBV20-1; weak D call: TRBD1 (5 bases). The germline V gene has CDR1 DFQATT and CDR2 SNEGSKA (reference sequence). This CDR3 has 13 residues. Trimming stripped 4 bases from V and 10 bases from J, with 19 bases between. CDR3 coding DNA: TGCAGTGCTATAGGAAGGACAAGTGGCAACCAGTACTTC. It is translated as CSAIGRTSGNQYF.